This note documents a single TCR beta chain sequence. The sample is drawn from a study of identical twins. One entry per CDR3 protein, called by TCRdb with MiXCR from the 5' RACE reads. The sample records about 730,000 distinct CDR3 sequences, less than 25% being singletons. This CDR3 is built from 15 residues. V gave up 6 bases and J gave up 6 bases, with 18 bases separating them. Germline V CDR1 and CDR2: MNHEY, SMNVEV (reference sequence). Separately, the same data were catalogued under a study of T cells expressing NK-cell markers. That work adds: In about six donors, dominant CD3+CD56+NKG2C+ clones formed roughly 1.0-7.5% of CD8+ cells.

The receptor's source is a woman under 30 in good health. This sequence joins TRBV27 and TRBJ2-1, with D possibly being TRBD2 (6 bases). The sequenced sample consisted of PBMCs. The CDR3 reads CASSSDGGVPNEQFF. CDR3 coding DNA: TGTGCCAGCAGCTCGGACGGCGGGGTCCCCAATGAGCAGTTCTTC.